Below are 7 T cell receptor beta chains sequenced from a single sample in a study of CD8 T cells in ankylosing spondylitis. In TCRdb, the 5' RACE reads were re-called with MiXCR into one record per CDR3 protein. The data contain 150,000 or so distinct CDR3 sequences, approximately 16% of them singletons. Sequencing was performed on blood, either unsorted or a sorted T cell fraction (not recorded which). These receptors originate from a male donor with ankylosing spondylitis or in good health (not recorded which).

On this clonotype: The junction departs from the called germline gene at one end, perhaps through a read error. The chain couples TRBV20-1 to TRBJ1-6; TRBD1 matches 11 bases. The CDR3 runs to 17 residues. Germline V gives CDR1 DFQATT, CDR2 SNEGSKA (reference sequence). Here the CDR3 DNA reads TGCTGTGCTAGGGGACAGGGGGGAGGCTCCTATAATTCACCCCTCCACTTT. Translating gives CCARGQGGGSYNSPLHF.

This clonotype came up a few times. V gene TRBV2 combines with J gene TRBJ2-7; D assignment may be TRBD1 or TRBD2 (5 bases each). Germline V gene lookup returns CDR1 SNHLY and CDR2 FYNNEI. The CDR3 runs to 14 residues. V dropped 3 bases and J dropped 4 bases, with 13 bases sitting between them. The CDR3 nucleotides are TGTGCCAGCAGTGAGGGGGAAATGCTTTACGAGCAGTACTTC. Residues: CASSEGEMLYEQYF.

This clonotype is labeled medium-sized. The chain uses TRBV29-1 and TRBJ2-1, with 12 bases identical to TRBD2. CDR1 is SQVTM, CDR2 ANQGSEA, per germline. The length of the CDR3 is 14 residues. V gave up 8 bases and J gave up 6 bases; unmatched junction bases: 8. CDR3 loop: CSFLTSGSTNEQFF. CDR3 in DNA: TGCAGCTTCCTGACTAGCGGGAGTACCAATGAGCAGTTCTTC.

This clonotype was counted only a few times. In DNA form, the CDR3 reads TGCAGCAGTGATGGGGTGGGGAATGAGCAGTTCTTC. Translated, it gives CSSDGVGNEQFF. The chain has TRBV29-1 and TRBJ2-1, with D hard to call. V dropped 8 bases and J dropped 7 bases, with 15 bases sitting between them. In germline, CDR1 is SQVTM, CDR2 ANQGSEA. The CDR3 totals 12 residues.

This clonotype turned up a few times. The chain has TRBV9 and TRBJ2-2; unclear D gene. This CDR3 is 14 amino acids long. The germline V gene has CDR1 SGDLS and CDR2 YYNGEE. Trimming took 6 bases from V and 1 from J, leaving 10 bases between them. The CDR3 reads CASTLDGNTGELFF. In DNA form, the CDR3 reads TGTGCCAGCACCCTGGACGGGAACACCGGGGAGCTGTTTTTT. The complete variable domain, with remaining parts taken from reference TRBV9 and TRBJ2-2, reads DSGVTQTPKHLITATGQRVTLRCSPRSGDLSVYWYQQSLDQGLQFLIQYYNGEERAKGNILERFSAQQFPDLHSELNLSSLELGDSALYFCASTLDGNTGELFFGEGSRLTVL.

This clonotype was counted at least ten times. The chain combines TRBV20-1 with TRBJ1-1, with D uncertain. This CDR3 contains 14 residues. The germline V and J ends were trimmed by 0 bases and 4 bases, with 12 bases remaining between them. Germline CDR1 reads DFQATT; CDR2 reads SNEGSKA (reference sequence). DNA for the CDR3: TGCAGTGCTAGAGATCCATCGGGAGGCACTGAAGCTTTCTTT. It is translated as CSARDPSGGTEAFF.

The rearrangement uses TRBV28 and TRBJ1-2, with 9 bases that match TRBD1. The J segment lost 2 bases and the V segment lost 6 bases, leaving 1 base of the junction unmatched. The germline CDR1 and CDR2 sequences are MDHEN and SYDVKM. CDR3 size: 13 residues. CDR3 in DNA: TGTGCCAGCAGACAGGGGGCGAACTATGGCTACACCTTC. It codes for CASRQGANYGYTF.